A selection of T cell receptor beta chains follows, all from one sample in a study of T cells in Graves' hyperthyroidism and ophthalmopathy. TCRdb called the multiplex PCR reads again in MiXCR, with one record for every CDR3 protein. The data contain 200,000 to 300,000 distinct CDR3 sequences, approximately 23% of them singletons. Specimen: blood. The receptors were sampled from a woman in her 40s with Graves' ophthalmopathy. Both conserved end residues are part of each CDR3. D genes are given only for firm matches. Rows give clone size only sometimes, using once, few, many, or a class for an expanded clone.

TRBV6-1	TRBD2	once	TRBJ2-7	TGTGCCAGCAGTCAAATCGGGCACCCTAGCGGGAGGGACGACGAGCAGTACTTC	CASSQIGHPSGRDDEQYF
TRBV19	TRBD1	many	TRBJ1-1	TGTGCCAGTAGTAGACAGGGAGGGTTTGACGCTTTCTTT	CASSRQGGFDAFF
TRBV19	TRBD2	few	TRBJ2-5	TGTGCCAGTAGTACCGGACTAGGTGAGACCCAGTACTTC	CASSTGLGETQYF
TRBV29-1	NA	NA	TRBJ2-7	TGCAGCGGGACCGACAGCCCCTACGAGCAGTACTTC	CSGTDSPYEQYF
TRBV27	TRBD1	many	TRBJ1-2	TGTGCCAGCAGTTCCGGGACAGCTAAAACCTATGGCTACACCTTC	CASSSGTAKTYGYTF
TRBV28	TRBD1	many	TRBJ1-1	TGTGCCAGCAGTTCCACAGGGGAGAACACTGAAGCTTTCTTT	CASSSTGENTEAFF
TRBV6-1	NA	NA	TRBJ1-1	TGTGCCAGCACTACGGGGAGAATGAACACTGAAGCTTTCTTT	CASTTGRMNTEAFF
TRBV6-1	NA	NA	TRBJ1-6	TGTGCCAGCAGTATCTTTGACAGCTATAATTCACCCCTCCACTTT	CASSIFDSYNSPLHF
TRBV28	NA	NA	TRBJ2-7	TGTGCCAGCAGTTTTCCCAGGTTTAGGTCCGAGCAGTCCTTC	CASSFPRFRSEQSF
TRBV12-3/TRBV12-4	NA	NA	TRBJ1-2	TGTGCCAGCAGTTTACTCCAGGGGATTACGTCTGGGACCTTC	CASSLLQGITSGTF
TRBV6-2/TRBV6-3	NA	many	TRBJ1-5	TGTGCCAGCACCTGGGACAATAGCAATCAGCCCCAGCATTTT	CASTWDNSNQPQHF
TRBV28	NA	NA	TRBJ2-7	TGTGCCAGCAGTTTCGTGGACAGCTCCTACGAGCAGTACTTC	CASSFVDSSYEQYF
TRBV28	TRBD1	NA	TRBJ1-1	TGTGCCAGCACGGCACAGGGGGCGGGGAACACTGAAGCTTTCTTT	CASTAQGAGNTEAFF
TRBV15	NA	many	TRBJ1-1	TGTGCCACCAGCAGAGATTTAGTACTGAAAGATACTGAAGCTTTCTTT	CATSRDLVLKDTEAFF
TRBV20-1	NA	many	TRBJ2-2	TGCAGTGCGTTCCTCGGGGGATCCGGGTGGACCGGGGAGCTGTTTTTT	CSAFLGGSGWTGELFF
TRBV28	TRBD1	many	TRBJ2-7	TGTGCCAGCAGGGGAACAGGGGTAGGAGAGCAGTACTTC	CASRGTGVGEQYF
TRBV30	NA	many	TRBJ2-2	TGTGCCTGGAGAGGGGTCGGGGAGCTGTTTTTT	CAWRGVGELFF
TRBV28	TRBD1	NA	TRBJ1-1	TGTGCCAGCAGTTTCCTACAGGGGGACACTGAAGCTTTCTTT	CASSFLQGDTEAFF
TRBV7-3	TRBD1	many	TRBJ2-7	TGTGCCACCTGGGACAGCACCTACGAGCAGTACTTC	CATWDSTYEQYF
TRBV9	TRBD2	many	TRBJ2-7	TGTGCCAGCAGCGTAGAGGCTAGCGGGCCCTACGAGCAGTACTTC	CASSVEASGPYEQYF
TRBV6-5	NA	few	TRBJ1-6	TGTGCCAGCAGTTACTCTAGTCAGGGTATGAATTCACCCCTCCACTTT	CASSYSSQGMNSPLHF
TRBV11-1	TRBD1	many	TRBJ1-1	TGTGCCAGCAGCACAGGGACAGGGACTAAAACTGAAGCTTTCTTT	CASSTGTGTKTEAFF
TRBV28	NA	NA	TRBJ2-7	TGTGCCAGAGGGGGACTCCTCTACGAGCAGTACTTC	CARGGLLYEQYF
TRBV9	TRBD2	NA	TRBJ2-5	TGTGCCAGCAGCGCAGGGGCTAGCGGGCAAGAGACCCAGTACTTC	CASSAGASGQETQYF
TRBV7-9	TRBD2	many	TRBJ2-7	TGTGCCAGCAGCTTAGTCCTAGCGGGAGTACACGAGCAGTACTTC	CASSLVLAGVHEQYF
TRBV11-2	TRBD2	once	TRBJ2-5	TGTGCCAGCAGCTTCCGCCGGGAGGGCGGGGGACCCAAAGAGACCCAGTACTTC	CASSFRREGGGPKETQYF
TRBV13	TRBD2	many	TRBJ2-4	TGTGCCAGCAGCCTTATGGGACTAGCGAGTAACATTCAGTACTTC	CASSLMGLASNIQYF
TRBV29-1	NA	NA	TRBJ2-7	TGCAGCGCTGGTCCAGGAGACTACGAGCAGTACTTC	CSAGPGDYEQYF